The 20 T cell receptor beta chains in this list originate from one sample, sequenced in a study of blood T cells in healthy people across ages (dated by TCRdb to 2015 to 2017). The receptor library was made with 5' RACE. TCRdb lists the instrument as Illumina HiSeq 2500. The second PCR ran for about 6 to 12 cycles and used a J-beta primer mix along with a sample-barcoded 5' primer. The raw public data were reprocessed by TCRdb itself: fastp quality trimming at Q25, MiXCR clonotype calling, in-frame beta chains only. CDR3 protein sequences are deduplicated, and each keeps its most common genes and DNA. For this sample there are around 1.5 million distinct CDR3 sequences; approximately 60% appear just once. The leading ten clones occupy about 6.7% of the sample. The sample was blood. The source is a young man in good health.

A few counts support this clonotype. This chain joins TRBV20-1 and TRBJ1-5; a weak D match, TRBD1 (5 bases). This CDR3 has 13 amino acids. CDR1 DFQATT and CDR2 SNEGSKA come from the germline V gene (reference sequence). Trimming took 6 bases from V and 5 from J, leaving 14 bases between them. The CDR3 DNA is TGCAGTGCGGGGGGACCGGACGATCAGCCCCAGCATTTT. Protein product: CSAGGPDDQPQHF.

CDR3 sequence reads: CASNLGQGNSPLHF. Written as DNA, the CDR3 is TGTGCCAGCAACCTCGGACAGGGGAATTCACCCCTCCACTTT. V usage is TRBV6-2 or TRBV6-3 and J usage is TRBJ1-6; 9 bases line up with TRBD1. V shed 7 bases, J shed 7 bases, and the junction held 5 bases outside the gene matches. The germline V gene encodes CDR1 MNHEY and CDR2 SVGEGT. The CDR3 consists of 14 residues.

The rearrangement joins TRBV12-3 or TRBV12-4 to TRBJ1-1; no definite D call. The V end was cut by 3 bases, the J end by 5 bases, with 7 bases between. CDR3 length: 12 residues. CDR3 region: CASSFWETEAFF. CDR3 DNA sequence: TGTGCCAGCAGTTTTTGGGAAACTGAAGCTTTCTTT.

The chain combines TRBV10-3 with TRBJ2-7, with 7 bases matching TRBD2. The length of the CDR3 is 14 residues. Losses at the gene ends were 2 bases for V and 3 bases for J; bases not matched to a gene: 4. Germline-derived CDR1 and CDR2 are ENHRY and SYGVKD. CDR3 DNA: TGTGCCATCAGTGAGAGAGCGGGATACTACGAGCAGTACTTC. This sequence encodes CAISERAGYYEQYF.

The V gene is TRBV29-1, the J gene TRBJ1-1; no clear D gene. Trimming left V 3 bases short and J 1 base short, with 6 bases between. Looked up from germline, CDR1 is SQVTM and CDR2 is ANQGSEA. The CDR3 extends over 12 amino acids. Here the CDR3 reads CSVDRQNTEAFF. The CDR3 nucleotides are TGCAGCGTTGACAGGCAGAACACTGAAGCTTTCTTT.

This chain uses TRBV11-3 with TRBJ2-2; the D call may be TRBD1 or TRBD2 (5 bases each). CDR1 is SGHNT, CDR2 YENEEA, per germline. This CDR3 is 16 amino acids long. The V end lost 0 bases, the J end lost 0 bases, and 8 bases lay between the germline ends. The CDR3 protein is CASSLERGTNTGELFF. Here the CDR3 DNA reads TGTGCCAGCAGCTTAGAACGGGGCACGAACACCGGGGAGCTGTTTTTT.

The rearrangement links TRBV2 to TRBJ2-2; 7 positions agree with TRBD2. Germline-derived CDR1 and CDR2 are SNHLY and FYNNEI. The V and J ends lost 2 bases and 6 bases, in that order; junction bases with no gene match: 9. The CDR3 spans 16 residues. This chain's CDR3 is CASSERAGVNAGELFF. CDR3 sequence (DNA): TGTGCCAGCAGTGAAAGGGCGGGAGTCAACGCCGGGGAGCTGTTTTTT. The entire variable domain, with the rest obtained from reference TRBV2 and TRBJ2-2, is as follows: EPEVTQTPSHQVTQMGQEVILRCVPISNHLYFYWYRQILGQKVEFLVSFYNNEISEKSEIFDDQFSVERPDGSNFTLKIRSTKLEDSAMYFCASSERAGVNAGELFFGEGSRLTVL.

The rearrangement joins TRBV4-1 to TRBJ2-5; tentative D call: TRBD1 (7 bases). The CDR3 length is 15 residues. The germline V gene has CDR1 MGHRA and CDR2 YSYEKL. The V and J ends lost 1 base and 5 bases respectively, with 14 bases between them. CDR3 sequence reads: CASSQVEGAWETQYF. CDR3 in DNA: TGCGCCAGCAGCCAAGTGGAGGGGGCGTGGGAGACCCAGTACTTC.

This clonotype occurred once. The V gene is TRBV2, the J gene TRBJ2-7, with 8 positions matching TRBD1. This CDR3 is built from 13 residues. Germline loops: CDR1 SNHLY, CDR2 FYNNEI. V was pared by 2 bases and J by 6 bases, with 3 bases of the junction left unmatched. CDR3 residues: CASSELQGAEQYF. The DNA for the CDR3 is TGTGCCAGCAGTGAACTCCAGGGGGCCGAGCAGTACTTC.

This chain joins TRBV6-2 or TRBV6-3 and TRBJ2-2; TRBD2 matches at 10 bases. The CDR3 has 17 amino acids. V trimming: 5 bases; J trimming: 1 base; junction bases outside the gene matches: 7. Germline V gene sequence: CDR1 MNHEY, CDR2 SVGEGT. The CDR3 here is CASSDRIAGGNTGELFF. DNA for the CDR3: TGTGCCAGCAGTGACCGTATAGCGGGGGGGAACACCGGGGAGCTGTTTTTT.

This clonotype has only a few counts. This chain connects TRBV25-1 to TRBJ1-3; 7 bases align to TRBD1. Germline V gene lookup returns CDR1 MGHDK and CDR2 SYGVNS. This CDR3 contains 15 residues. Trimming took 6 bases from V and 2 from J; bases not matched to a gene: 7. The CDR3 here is CASSPPQGAGNTIYF. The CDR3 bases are TGTGCCAGCAGCCCCCCGCAGGGGGCTGGAAACACCATATATTTT.

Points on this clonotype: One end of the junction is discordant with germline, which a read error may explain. CDR3 loop: CASSPGGRNNEAFF. In DNA, the CDR3 is TGTGCCAGCTCCCCCGGGGGGAGGAACAATGAAGCTTTCTTT. The chain is built from TRBV9 and TRBJ1-1; perhaps TRBD1 as D (5 bases). This CDR3 comprises 14 residues. Germline V gene lookup returns CDR1 SGDLS and CDR2 YYNGEE.

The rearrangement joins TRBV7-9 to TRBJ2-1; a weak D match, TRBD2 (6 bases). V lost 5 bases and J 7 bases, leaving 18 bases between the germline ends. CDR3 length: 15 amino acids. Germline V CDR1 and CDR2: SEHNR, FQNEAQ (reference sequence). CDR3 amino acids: CASSLAGPRKNEQFF. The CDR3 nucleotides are TGTGCCAGCAGCCTTGCGGGACCCAGAAAGAATGAGCAGTTCTTC. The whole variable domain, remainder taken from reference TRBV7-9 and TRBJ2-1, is DTGVSQNPRHKITKRGQNVTFRCDPISEHNRLYWYRQTLGQGPEFLTYFQNEAQLEKSRLLSDRFSAERPKGSFSTLEIQRTEQGDSAMYLCASSLAGPRKNEQFFGPGTRLTVL.

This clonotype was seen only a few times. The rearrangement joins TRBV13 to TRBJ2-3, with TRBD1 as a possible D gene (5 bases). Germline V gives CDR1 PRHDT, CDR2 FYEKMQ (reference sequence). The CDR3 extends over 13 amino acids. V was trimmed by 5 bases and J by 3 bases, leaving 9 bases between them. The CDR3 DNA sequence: TGTGCCAGCAGCCAATACAGGACAGATACGCAGTATTTT. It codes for CASSQYRTDTQYF.

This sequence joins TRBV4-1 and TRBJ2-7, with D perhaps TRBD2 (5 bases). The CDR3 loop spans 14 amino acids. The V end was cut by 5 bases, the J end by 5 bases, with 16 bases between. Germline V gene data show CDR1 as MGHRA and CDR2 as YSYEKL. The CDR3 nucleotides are TGCGCCAGCAGCGGGAACCTCGCGCGGGACGAGCAGTACTTC. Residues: CASSGNLARDEQYF.

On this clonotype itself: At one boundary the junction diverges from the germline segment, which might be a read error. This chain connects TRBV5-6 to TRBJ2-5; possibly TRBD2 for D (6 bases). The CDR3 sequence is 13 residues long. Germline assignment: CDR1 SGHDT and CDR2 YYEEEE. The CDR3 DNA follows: TGTGCCGGCAGCTTAAGCGGGCCCAATGAGCAGTACTTC. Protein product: CAGSLSGPNEQYF.

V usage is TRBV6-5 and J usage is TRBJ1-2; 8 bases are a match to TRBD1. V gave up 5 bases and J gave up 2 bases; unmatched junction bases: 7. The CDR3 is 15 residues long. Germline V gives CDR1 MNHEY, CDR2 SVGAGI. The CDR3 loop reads CASSRGDRLNYGYTF. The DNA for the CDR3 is TGTGCCAGCAGTCGAGGGGACAGGCTCAACTATGGCTACACCTTC.

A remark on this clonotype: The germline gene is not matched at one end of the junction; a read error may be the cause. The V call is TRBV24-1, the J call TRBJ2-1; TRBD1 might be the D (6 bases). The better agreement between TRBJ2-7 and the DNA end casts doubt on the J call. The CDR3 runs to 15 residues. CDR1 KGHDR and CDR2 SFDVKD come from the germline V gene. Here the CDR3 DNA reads TGTGCCACCAGTGGGGCAAGGGACATCTCCCACGAGCAGTACTTC. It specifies CATSGARDISHEQYF.

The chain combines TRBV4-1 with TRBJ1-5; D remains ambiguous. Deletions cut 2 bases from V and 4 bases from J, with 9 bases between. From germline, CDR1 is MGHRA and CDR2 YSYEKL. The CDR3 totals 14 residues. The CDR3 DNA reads TGCGCCAGCAGCCAACGGATGACTAATCAGCCCCAGCATTTT. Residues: CASSQRMTNQPQHF.

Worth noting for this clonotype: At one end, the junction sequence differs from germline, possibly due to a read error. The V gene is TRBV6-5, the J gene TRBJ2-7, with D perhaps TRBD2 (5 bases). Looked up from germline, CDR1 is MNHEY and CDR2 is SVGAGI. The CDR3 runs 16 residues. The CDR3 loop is CAGSTFGGLGTNEQYF. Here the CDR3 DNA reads TGTGCCGGCAGCACGTTCGGCGGGTTGGGTACGAACGAGCAGTACTTC.